A selection of T cell receptor beta chains follows, all from one sample in a study of T cell responses to AZD1222 COVID-19 vaccine. Sequencing was performed with immunoSEQ multiplex PCR; in TCRdb, only in-frame clones are kept and a portion is missing. The table has 150,000 or so clones, over 80% seen once. Sample: peripheral blood, taken 28 days after the second AZD1222 dose. The receptors originated from an adult who received the AZD1222 COVID-19 vaccine. Both conserved end residues are part of each CDR3. D genes are given only for firm matches. Size is omitted from some rows. Given values are once, few, many or a class for expanded clones.

j_call | v_call | d_call | clone_size | cdr3_aa | cdr3_nt
TRBJ1-3 | TRBV2 | - | - | CASSEVGRRRSGNTIYF | TGTGCCAGCAGTGAAGTTGGCAGGCGGCGCTCTGGAAACACCATATATTTT
TRBJ1-1 | TRBV7-2 | TRBD1 | - | CASRRTGGDTEAFF | TGTGCCAGCAGGAGGACAGGAGGGGACACTGAAGCTTTCTTT
TRBJ1-2 | TRBV14 | - | - | CASSRSGKPYGYTF | TGTGCCAGCAGCCGCTCCGGCAAGCCATATGGCTACACCTTC
TRBJ2-3 | TRBV11-1 | TRBD1 | - | CASSLAGTGGFSTDTQYF | TGTGCCAGCAGCTTAGCGGGGACAGGGGGCTTTAGCACAGATACGCAGTATTTT
TRBJ1-5 | TRBV19 | - | - | CASRWGNQPQHF | TGTGCCAGCAGGTGGGGCAATCAGCCCCAGCATTTT
TRBJ2-5 | TRBV7-7 | - | - | CASSRSTAEGRETQYF | TGTGCCAGCAGCCGATCCACCGCGGAGGGGCGCGAGACCCAGTACTTC
TRBJ2-3 | TRBV5-4 | TRBD2 | once | CASSEPTSDYTDTQYF | TGTGCCAGCAGCGAACCGACTAGCGACTACACAGATACGCAGTATTTT
TRBJ2-7 | TRBV27 | - | once | CASSFVGASYEQYF | TGTGCCAGCAGTTTCGTCGGGGCCTCCTACGAGCAGTACTTC
TRBJ1-1 | TRBV19 | - | - | CASSSTGMNTEAFF | TGTGCCAGTAGTAGCACAGGAATGAACACTGAAGCTTTCTTT
TRBJ1-1 | TRBV19 | - | - | CASKFAGNTEAFF | TGTGCCAGTAAATTTGCGGGGAACACTGAAGCTTTCTTT
TRBJ2-5 | TRBV9 | - | - | CASSVSIAGETQYF | TGTGCCAGCAGCGTATCAATCGCGGGGGAGACCCAGTACTTC
TRBJ1-2 | TRBV6-2/TRBV6-3 | - | - | CASSYQDDHGYTF | TGTGCCAGCAGTTACCAGGATGATCACGGCTACACCTTC
TRBJ2-1 | TRBV6-2/TRBV6-3 | TRBD2 | - | CASRPFSSGNSYNEQFF | TGTGCCAGCCGCCCGTTCTCTAGCGGGAACTCCTACAATGAGCAGTTCTTC
TRBJ2-5 | TRBV2 | - | few | CASSGRRDRDLAGRETQYF | TGTGCCAGCAGTGGCCGCCGGGACAGGGACCTAGCGGGGAGGGAGACCCAGTACTTC
TRBJ2-3 | TRBV3-1/TRBV3-2 | - | medium-sized | CASSQDTITDTQYF | TGTGCCAGCAGCCAAGACACAATTACAGATACGCAGTATTTT
TRBJ2-3 | TRBV21-1 | - | - | CASSFQGRGLPGDTDTQYF | TGTGCCAGCAGCTTCCAAGGGAGAGGACTTCCAGGGGACACAGATACGCAGTATTTT
TRBJ2-1 | TRBV4-1 | - | - | CASSQEDINNEQFF | TGCGCCAGCAGCCAAGAAGATATAAACAATGAGCAGTTCTTC
TRBJ1-1 | TRBV6-1 | TRBD1 | - | CASSEQGATEAFF | TGTGCCAGCAGTGAACAGGGGGCAACTGAAGCTTTCTTT
TRBJ2-3 | TRBV9 | - | - | CASSVALLLSTDTQYF | TGTGCCAGCAGCGTAGCCCTCCTCCTTAGCACAGATACGCAGTATTTT
TRBJ1-1 | TRBV10-3 | - | - | CATQGSETEAFF | TGTGCCACCCAGGGGAGTGAGACTGAAGCTTTCTTT
TRBJ2-5 | TRBV5-4 | TRBD2 | - | CASSSNGRGRQETQYF | TGTGCCAGCAGCTCGAACGGGCGGGGGAGGCAAGAGACCCAGTACTTC
TRBJ2-7 | TRBV18 | - | - | CASSLGTATYEQYF | TGTGCCAGCTCACTGGGGACTGCTACCTACGAGCAGTACTTC
TRBJ2-7 | TRBV7-2 | TRBD1 | once | CASSPGTAGPYEQYF | TGTGCCAGCAGCCCTGGGACAGCAGGTCCCTACGAGCAGTACTTC
TRBJ1-2 | TRBV3-1/TRBV3-2 | - | - | CASSQADWGNYGYTF | TGTGCCAGCAGCCAGGCTGATTGGGGGAACTATGGCTACACCTTC
TRBJ2-7 | TRBV25-1 | - | few | CASSWGNEQYF | TGTGCCAGCAGTTGGGGGAACGAGCAGTACTTC
TRBJ2-1 | TRBV11-1 | TRBD2 | - | CASSRIAGEQFF | TGTGCCAGCAGCCGAATAGCGGGTGAGCAGTTCTTC
TRBJ1-2 | TRBV30 | - | - | CALKEGSYGYTF | TGTGCCCTGAAGGAGGGTAGCTATGGCTACACCTTC
TRBJ2-1 | TRBV19 | TRBD2 | - | CASSIVPRTSGGLYNEQFF | TGTGCCAGTAGTATAGTGCCCCGGACTAGCGGGGGGTTATACAATGAGCAGTTCTTC
TRBJ2-7 | TRBV5-1 | - | - | CASSLGRDEQYF | TGCGCCAGCAGCTTGGGTAGGGACGAGCAGTACTTC
TRBJ1-1 | TRBV3-1/TRBV3-2 | - | - | CASSQGGSTNTEAFF | TGTGCCAGCAGCCAAGGAGGCAGCACGAACACTGAAGCTTTCTTT
TRBJ2-2 | TRBV6-5 | - | - | CASSRGLSGELFF | TGTGCCAGCAGCCGAGGGCTCTCCGGGGAGCTGTTTTTT
TRBJ1-3 | TRBV5-4 | - | once | CASSPRPTGTGNTIYF | TGTGCCAGCAGCCCGAGACCTACAGGGACTGGAAACACCATATATTTT
TRBJ2-6 | TRBV7-6 | - | - | CASSLVGDGANVLTF | TGTGCCAGCAGCTTAGTAGGAGATGGGGCCAACGTCCTGACTTTC
TRBJ1-3 | TRBV12-3/TRBV12-4 | - | - | CASSRSSGNTIYF | TGTGCCAGCAGCAGAAGCTCTGGAAACACCATATATTTT
TRBJ2-4 | TRBV7-9 | - | - | CASSDRGENIQYF | TGTGCCAGCAGCGACCGGGGCGAAAACATTCAGTACTTC
TRBJ2-3 | TRBV7-2 | TRBD2 | - | CASSLANLRLAGTQYF | TGTGCCAGCAGCTTAGCAAACCTGAGACTAGCGGGGACGCAGTATTTT
TRBJ2-5 | TRBV18 | TRBD2 | - | CASSLSGTSGKETQYF | TGTGCCAGCTCACTCTCCGGGACTAGCGGGAAAGAGACCCAGTACTTC
TRBJ1-2 | TRBV4-1 | - | - | CASSPFRAGGNYGYTF | TGCGCCAGCAGCCCCTTTAGGGCAGGAGGTAACTATGGCTACACCTTC
TRBJ1-6 | TRBV7-9 | - | many | CASSSGTKNSPLHF | TGTGCCAGCAGCTCCGGGACAAAGAATTCACCCCTCCACTTT
TRBJ1-1 | TRBV7-2 | - | - | CASSPRGVRSVNTEAFF | TGTGCCAGCAGCCCAAGGGGGGTTCGTTCCGTGAACACTGAAGCTTTCTTT
TRBJ2-7 | TRBV6-5 | - | - | CASSYSSPRGYEQYF | TGTGCCAGCAGTTACTCCTCGCCCAGGGGCTACGAGCAGTACTTC
TRBJ2-5 | TRBV12-3/TRBV12-4 | - | - | CASRNPWEETQYF | TGTGCCAGCAGGAACCCGTGGGAAGAGACCCAGTACTTC
TRBJ1-1 | TRBV5-1 | TRBD1 | - | CASSLGYRGQGTEAFF | TGCGCCAGCAGCTTAGGGTACAGGGGGCAGGGCACTGAAGCTTTCTTT
TRBJ2-7 | TRBV18 | - | - | CASSPEASSYEQYF | TGTGCCAGCTCACCGGAGGCCAGCTCCTACGAGCAGTACTTC
TRBJ1-1 | TRBV15 | - | few | CATSRDRGQMNTEAFF | TGTGCCACCAGCAGAGATAGGGGCCAGATGAACACTGAAGCTTTCTTT